This TCR beta chain derives from a study of breast tumors, draining lymph nodes, adjacent tissues. Axillary draining lymph nodes of breast cancer patients supplied the node samples. One entry per CDR3 protein, called by TCRdb with MiXCR from the multiplex PCR reads. The table shows approximately 300,000 distinct CDR3 sequences, with around 30% occurring only once. This clonotype has more than one count but fewer than ten. This CDR3 is 16 amino acids long. Germline values: CDR1 SGHDT, CDR2 YYEEEE. The V and J ends lost 6 bases and 3 bases respectively, with 22 bases between them. The sample taken for sequencing was axillary lymph node tissue. This sequence joins TRBV5-6 and TRBJ2-7; no clear D. This TCR came from a female donor with breast cancer. Some clones in this sample may be carry-over from other donors' samples. The DNA of the CDR3 is TGTGCCAGCATCGAGTACGGACCGGGTTTGCGCTACGAGCAGTACTTC. Translating it yields CASIEYGPGLRYEQYF.